Shown below are 5 T cell receptor beta chains from a single sample sequenced in a study of blood T cell repertoires in COVID-19. Measured with immunoSEQ multiplex PCR; TCRdb has only the in-frame clones, and not every one. The sample has roughly 65,000 clones, 79% seen once; the top ten hold approximately 15%. The sample consisted of peripheral blood. These receptors all stem from a man aged 60 to 75 with acute or convalescent COVID-19.

The chain has TRBV3-1 (or the pseudogene TRBV3-2) and TRBJ1-2; D is possibly TRBD1 (6 bases). The germline gives CDR1 LGHDT, CDR2 YNNKEL (reference sequence). This CDR3 spans 18 amino acids. With 0 bases removed from V and 3 bases from J, the gap between germline ends came to 20 bases. CDR3: CASSQENNPGHRYYGYTF. The CDR3, as DNA: TGTGCCAGCAGCCAAGAAAATAATCCGGGACATAGATACTATGGCTACACCTTC.

The chain couples TRBV4-3 to TRBJ2-3, with 14 bases lining up with TRBD2. Trimming removed 8 bases from V and 6 bases from J; junction bases left unmatched: 7. The germline V gene has CDR1 LGHNA and CDR2 YSLEER. The CDR3 has 15 amino acids. In DNA, the CDR3 is TGCGCCAGCGGAGGACTAGCGGGGGGCGTGGATACGCAGTATTTT. It specifies CASGGLAGGVDTQYF.

The V call is TRBV25-1, the J call TRBJ2-3; weak D call: TRBD2 (5 bases). V was pared by 4 bases and J by 3 bases, with 23 bases between. The V gene's germline CDR1 is MGHDK and CDR2 SYGVNS. The length of the CDR3 is 18 residues. The CDR3 nucleotides are TGTGCCAGCAGTGCACCCCCTGGCGGAGGAGGTAGGACAGATACGCAGTATTTT. Translated: CASSAPPGGGGRTDTQYF.

V and J are TRBV4-2 and TRBJ1-4; a possible D gene is TRBD1 (5 bases). The CDR3 runs 15 residues. The V gene lost 2 bases and the J gene lost 0 bases, with 7 bases spanning the gap. CDR1 is LGHNA, CDR2 YNFKEQ, per germline. CDR3 sequence: CASSQWGATNEKLFF. DNA of the CDR3: TGTGCCAGCAGCCAATGGGGGGCAACTAATGAAAAACTGTTTTTT.

V usage is TRBV25-1 and J usage is TRBJ1-2; 7 bases line up with TRBD1. Germline values: CDR1 MGHDK, CDR2 SYGVNS. V gave up 2 bases and J gave up 3 bases; unmatched junction bases: 6. The CDR3 is 15 amino acids. The CDR3 loop reads CASSEPQGGYYGYTF. In DNA, the CDR3 is TGTGCCAGCAGTGAACCTCAGGGGGGATACTATGGCTACACCTTC.